This T cell receptor (beta chain) was found in a study of cytomegalovirus exposure and HLA in healthy donors. Study-wide background: Early on, a data release was issued that held tens of millions of unique TCRs from HLA-typed donors. Broader study findings: The authors reported that TCR beta sequences could predict HLA-A and HLA-B alleles. These predictions were accurate for most subjects in the first cohort. Across donors, presence/absence analyses took sequencing depth to be roughly uniform.

As regards this clone: Antigen unknown.

The records omit this donor's CMV serostatus. This CDR3 has 16 residues. Germline assignment: CDR1 SGDLS and CDR2 YYNGEE. Trimming removed 0 bases from V and 4 bases from J; junction bases left unmatched: 8. Primers: 60 Vbeta forward and 13 Jbeta reverse. Method: immunoSEQ multiplex PCR; TCRdb's copy keeps in-frame clones and lacks some. The top ten hold approximately 4.8% of the sample, which has about 140,000 clones, around 77% seen once. Input material: PBMCs. The chain uses TRBV9 and TRBJ2-7; 9 bases agree with TRBD1. The source is a man in his thirties or forties in good health. DNA of the CDR3: TGTGCCAGCAGCGTAGGGGGACAGGGCTCGAGATACGAGCAGTACTTC. Its protein product is CASSVGGQGSRYEQYF.